The 7 T cell receptor beta chains presented below share a single source sample, sequenced in a study of control samples from healthy donors and cancer patients. TCRdb's copy holds only in-frame clones and misses some; the assay was immunoSEQ multiplex PCR. The data contain 150,000 or so clones, approximately 92% of them singletons. Sequenced: blood. These TCRs come from a woman aged 55-70 years in good health.

The genes are TRBV6-5 and TRBJ2-3; the match to TRBD1 covers 9 bases. Trimming took 6 bases from V and 2 from J; bases not matched to a gene: 6. Germline CDR1 and CDR2: MNHEY and SVGAGI. The CDR3 sequence is 15 residues long. CDR3 residues: CASRPGTGPTDTQYF. In DNA, the CDR3 is TGTGCCAGCAGACCCGGGACAGGGCCCACAGATACGCAGTATTTT.

The V call is TRBV6-2 or TRBV6-3, the J call TRBJ2-1, with D perhaps matching TRBD1 (5 bases). Germline loops: CDR1 MNHEY, CDR2 SVGEGT. Trimming took off 0 bases at V and 8 bases at J, with 14 bases between the two ends. The CDR3 is 15 amino acids. The CDR3 reads CASSYSIPGMYEQFF. DNA for the CDR3: TGTGCCAGCAGTTACTCGATTCCAGGGATGTATGAGCAGTTCTTC.

The chain carries TRBV27 and TRBJ1-6; TRBD1 is a possible D gene (5 bases). CDR1 and CDR2 (germline): MNHEY, SMNVEV (reference sequence). With 5 bases removed from V and 2 bases from J, the gap between germline ends came to 16 bases. This CDR3 region has 17 residues. The CDR3 is CASSPGQLAAYNSPLHF. The DNA for the CDR3 is TGTGCCAGCAGTCCCGGACAATTGGCAGCCTATAATTCACCCCTCCACTTT.

The chain carries TRBV6-6 and TRBJ2-2, with TRBD2 as a possible D gene (5 bases). The ends were cut back, 0 bases at V and 6 bases at J, with 14 bases in the middle. The CDR3 runs 16 residues. Looked up from germline, CDR1 is MNHNY and CDR2 is SVGAGI (reference sequence). This CDR3 reads CASSYSTGRGSGELFF. The CDR3 DNA sequence: TGTGCCAGCAGTTACTCTACTGGACGGGGATCCGGGGAGCTGTTTTTT.

The chain links TRBV25-1 to TRBJ2-7; D could derive from TRBD1 or TRBD2 (5 bases each). Deletions cut 8 bases from V and 4 bases from J, with 15 bases between. CDR1 MGHDK and CDR2 SYGVNS come from the germline V gene. The length of the CDR3 is 13 residues. In DNA form, the CDR3 reads TGTGCCAGCGGCGAGACAGAGGGGTACGAGCAGTACTTC. This translates into CASGETEGYEQYF.

This clone occurred once. The chain joins TRBV6-5 to TRBJ2-2; the D gene is possibly TRBD2 (6 bases). Per germline, CDR1 MNHEY and CDR2 SVGAGI. V was trimmed by 2 bases and J by 7 bases, leaving 14 bases between them. CDR3 length equals 15 residues. CDR3 protein: CASSYGSSVGGELFF. CDR3 coding DNA: TGTGCCAGCAGTTACGGGTCTAGCGTAGGCGGGGAGCTGTTTTTT.

The chain uses TRBV10-2 and TRBJ2-4, with 7 positions matching TRBD2. This CDR3 comprises 15 residues. The germline V gene has CDR1 WSHSY and CDR2 SAAADI. The J segment lost 1 base and the V segment lost 0 bases, leaving 0 bases of the junction unmatched. CDR3 in amino acids: CASSESGGAKNIQYF. The CDR3 DNA sequence: TGCGCCAGCAGTGAGTCGGGGGGGGCCAAAAACATTCAGTACTTC.